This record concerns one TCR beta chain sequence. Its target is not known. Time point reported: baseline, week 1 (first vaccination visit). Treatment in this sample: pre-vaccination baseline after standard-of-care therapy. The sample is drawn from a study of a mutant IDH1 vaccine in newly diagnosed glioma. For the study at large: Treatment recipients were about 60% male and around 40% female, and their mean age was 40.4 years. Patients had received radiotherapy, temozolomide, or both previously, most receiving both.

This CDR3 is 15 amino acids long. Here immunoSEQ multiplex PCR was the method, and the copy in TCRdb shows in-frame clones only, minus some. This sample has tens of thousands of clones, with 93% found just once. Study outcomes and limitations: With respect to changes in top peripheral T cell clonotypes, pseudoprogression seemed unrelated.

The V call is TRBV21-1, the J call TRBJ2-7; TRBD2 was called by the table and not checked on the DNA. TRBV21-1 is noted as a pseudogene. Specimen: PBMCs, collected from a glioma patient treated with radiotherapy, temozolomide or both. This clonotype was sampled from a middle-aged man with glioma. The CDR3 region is CASSVRGVLNYEQYF. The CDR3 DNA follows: TGTGCCAGCAGTGTGCGGGGGGTTCTTAACTACGAGCAGTACTTC.